This passage covers 29 T cell receptor beta chains from one sample sequenced in a study of regulatory T cells in long-lasting Graves disease (dated by TCRdb to the early 2020s). The library was prepared using multiplex PCR. TCRdb records Illumina HiSeq 4000 as the sequencer. iRepertoire HTBI primers and Arm-PCR amplification of CDR3 regions were used to construct TCR beta libraries. Using fastp at Q25 and MiXCR, TCRdb reprocessed the public reads and kept productive beta chains. All rows with the same CDR3 protein become a single entry with the most common DNA and genes. The sample contains 530,000 or so distinct CDR3 sequences, roughly 13% of them found a single time. Jointly, the top ten make up about 10% of the sample. The sample's time point, from its label and the paper: newly diagnosed GD, antithyroid drugs for less than 3 months. RNA was extracted from PBMCs in TRIzol for both TCR sequencing and RNA sequencing.

Another study also made use of these data, one on T cells in Graves' hyperthyroidism and ophthalmopathy.

Sample: peripheral blood mononuclear cells (PBMCs), taken at new diagnosis, from a patient treated with antithyroid drugs. These receptors were obtained from a young man with Graves disease. Donor details come from another sample of the same person, matched by shared clones.

This clonotype was seen many times. The chain combines TRBV11-2 with TRBJ2-5, with 7 bases lining up with TRBD2. The CDR3 has 13 amino acids. Looked up from germline, CDR1 is SGHAT and CDR2 is FQNNGV. J was trimmed by 2 bases and V by 7 bases; bases with no gene match: 4. CDR3 nucleotides: TGTGCCAGCAAACCGGGACTACAAGAGACCCAGTACTTC. It codes for CASKPGLQETQYF.

At least ten counts were recorded for this clonotype. In DNA form, the CDR3 reads TGTGCCAGCAAGATCCCGGGACTAGCGGGTGAGCAGTTCTTC. It specifies CASKIPGLAGEQFF. This chain links TRBV6-1 with TRBJ2-1, with 12 bases aligning to TRBD2. Germline assignment: CDR1 MNHNS and CDR2 SASEGT. Trimming removed 7 bases from V and 9 bases from J; junction bases left unmatched: 7. The CDR3 contains 14 residues.

At least ten counts were recorded for this clonotype. The genes are TRBV2 and TRBJ2-5; maybe TRBD2 (6 bases). The V gene's germline CDR1 is SNHLY and CDR2 FYNNEI. Trimming pared 4 bases from V and 8 bases from J, leaving 14 bases between. CDR3 length: 13 residues. CDR3: CASSATVAGTQYF. The CDR3 DNA reads as TGTGCCAGCAGTGCGACAGTGGCGGGAACCCAGTACTTC.

This clonotype appeared many times. The rearrangement joins TRBV12-5 to TRBJ1-5; D is possibly TRBD1 (6 bases). This CDR3 comprises 15 residues. CDR1 is LGHNT, CDR2 FRNRAP, per germline. Trimming removed 2 bases from V and 5 bases from J, with 13 bases in between. CDR3 sequence: CASGLWGAGDQPQHF. In nucleotides, the CDR3 is TGTGCTAGTGGTTTGTGGGGGGCGGGCGATCAGCCCCAGCATTTT.

This clonotype was seen ten or more times. The V gene is TRBV6-5, the J gene TRBJ2-7, with TRBD2 as a possible D gene (6 bases). The germline V and J ends were trimmed by 2 bases and 5 bases, with 22 bases remaining between them. This CDR3 region has 17 residues. Germline loops: CDR1 MNHEY, CDR2 SVGAGI. CDR3 sequence: CASSYPNGRGSRHEQYF. The CDR3 DNA reads TGTGCCAGCAGTTACCCTAACGGGAGAGGCTCGAGGCACGAGCAGTACTTC.

A single count supports this clonotype. The chain has TRBV18 and TRBJ2-7, with D perhaps given as TRBD1 or TRBD2 (5 bases each). Germline assignment: CDR1 KGHSH and CDR2 LQKENI. V lost 3 bases, J lost 6 bases, and 18 bases lay in between. The length of the CDR3 is 15 residues. The CDR3 sequence is CASSPGSGGVSEQYF. In nucleotides, the CDR3 is TGTGCCAGCTCACCCGGTTCTGGGGGAGTGAGCGAGCAGTACTTC.

This clonotype was seen at least ten times. The gene calls are TRBV28 and TRBJ2-7; no firm D call. Germline V gene sequence: CDR1 MDHEN, CDR2 SYDVKM. Trimming left V 8 bases short and J 6 bases short, with 8 bases between. The CDR3 has 10 amino acids. The CDR3 nucleotides are TGTGCCAGCGGACCCTTCGAGCAGTACTTC. It specifies CASGPFEQYF.

In this sample, this clonotype turned up a few times. The rearrangement uses TRBV20-1 and TRBJ2-7, with D unclear. V shed 5 bases and J shed 10 bases, with 15 bases lying between them. The CDR3 length is 11 residues. The germline V gene has CDR1 DFQATT and CDR2 SNEGSKA (reference sequence). The CDR3 sequence is CSALNRRLQYF. As DNA, the CDR3 is TGCAGTGCTTTGAATAGGCGCCTTCAGTACTTC.

The table lists this clonotype with many counts. J is TRBJ1-6 and V is TRBV19; D is undetermined. Germline values: CDR1 LNHDA, CDR2 SQIVND (reference sequence). This CDR3 has 14 residues. Trimming pared 6 bases from V and 0 bases from J, leaving 6 bases between. The CDR3 DNA is TGTGCCAGTAGAGCGACCTCCTATAATTCACCCCTCCACTTT. It is translated as CASRATSYNSPLHF.

This clonotype occurred many times. This chain connects TRBV12-3 or TRBV12-4 to TRBJ2-1; D call uncertain. Trimming left V 7 bases short and J 5 bases short, with 12 bases between. The CDR3 has 13 amino acids. The CDR3 nucleotides are TGTGCCAGCATGTTAGTCGGCCACAATGAGCAGTTCTTC. Encoded protein: CASMLVGHNEQFF.

At least ten counts were recorded for this clonotype. The chain joins TRBV19 to TRBJ2-3, with D uncertain. CDR1 and CDR2 from the germline V gene are LNHDA and SQIVND (reference sequence). CDR3 length equals 13 residues. Deletions cut 4 bases from V and 0 bases from J, with 5 bases between. The CDR3 sequence: CASSTQSTDTQYF. The CDR3 region has the DNA TGTGCCAGTAGTACACAAAGCACAGATACGCAGTATTTT.

This clonotype has at least ten counts. The chain recombines TRBV5-1 with TRBJ2-1; 11 bases match TRBD1. CDR3 size: 18 residues. CDR1 and CDR2 from the germline V gene are SGHRS and YFSETQ. The J segment lost 8 bases and the V segment lost 1 base, leaving 14 bases of the junction unmatched. CDR3 in amino acids: CASSLKTLRTGGGDEQFF. Here the CDR3 DNA reads TGCGCCAGCAGCTTGAAGACCCTCCGGACAGGGGGCGGTGATGAGCAGTTCTTC.

This clonotype showed up just a few times. The V call is TRBV19, the J call TRBJ1-2, with D possibly being TRBD1 (5 bases). V was clipped by 8 bases and J by 0 bases, with 16 bases between them. The CDR3 is made up of 15 amino acids. CDR1 and CDR2 from the germline V gene are LNHDA and SQIVND (reference sequence). CDR3 sequence: CASSKGALSNYGYTF. CDR3 bases: TGTGCCAGTTCGAAAGGGGCCCTCTCTAACTATGGCTACACCTTC.

The rearrangement joins TRBV7-8 to TRBJ1-5, with D hard to call. Trimming shortened V by 5 bases and J by 3 bases, and 17 bases separated the two germline ends. Germline V lookup: CDR1 SGHVS, CDR2 FQNEAQ. This CDR3 is 16 amino acids long. The CDR3 DNA follows: TGTGCCAGCAGCCCGGCCGACGGCTATACCAATCAGCCCCAGCATTTT. As protein: CASSPADGYTNQPQHF.

At least ten counts were recorded for this clonotype. CDR3 coding DNA: TGTGCCAGCAGTTTAGGACTAGCGGGAGGCCGCACAGATACGCAGTATTTT. Protein sequence: CASSLGLAGGRTDTQYF. The chain uses TRBV28 and TRBJ2-3; 14 bases fit TRBD2. This CDR3 has 17 amino acids. CDR1 is MDHEN, CDR2 SYDVKM, per germline. The V gene end was trimmed by 2 bases and the J gene end by 1 base; junction bases not matched to a gene: 2.

In this sample, this clonotype turned up many times. The V and J genes are TRBV12-3 or TRBV12-4 and TRBJ2-7; D is possibly TRBD2 (5 bases). The CDR3 is 13 amino acids. V was trimmed by 6 bases and J by 2 bases, leaving 11 bases between them. Here the CDR3 DNA reads TGTGCCAGCAGACCTGACGGGACCTACGAGCAGTACTTC. This encodes CASRPDGTYEQYF.

To note about this clonotype: A much larger clone sits a single nucleotide away, making a read error possible. Since no conserved phenylalanine or tryptophan closes the CDR3, a read error is the likely cause. This sequence joins TRBV9 and TRBJ1-1; no reliable D call. Trimming stripped 0 bases from V and 0 bases from J, with 15 bases between. This CDR3 comprises 17 residues. Germline V lookup: CDR1 SGDLS, CDR2 YYNGEE. The chain's CDR3 is CASSVVLHSSVNTEAFL. The CDR3 DNA follows: TGTGCCAGCAGCGTAGTCCTCCACTCAAGCGTGAACACTGAAGCTTTCCTT.

The V and J genes are TRBV7-2 and TRBJ1-1, with no clear D. Between the trimmed V and J ends, which lost 3 bases and 0 bases, there was a span of 11 bases. The CDR3 totals 15 residues. Per germline, CDR1 SGHTA and CDR2 FQGNSA. Here the CDR3 reads CASSLEALLNTEAFF. The CDR3 DNA reads as TGTGCCAGCAGCTTGGAAGCCCTACTGAACACTGAAGCTTTCTTT.

The chain combines TRBV6-1 with TRBJ1-3; weak D call: TRBD1 (5 bases). V lost 7 bases to trimming and J lost 3 bases, with 16 bases between them. Germline assignment: CDR1 MNHNS and CDR2 SASEGT. This CDR3 is 15 amino acids long. CDR3 in amino acids: CASKGGAAYGNTIYF. The CDR3 DNA follows: TGTGCCAGCAAAGGAGGGGCTGCATATGGAAACACCATATATTTT.

Many counts were recorded for this clonotype. V usage is TRBV10-3 and J usage is TRBJ2-1; 10 bases align to TRBD2. Germline CDR1 reads ENHRY; CDR2 reads SYGVKD. The trim removed 4 bases at V and 5 bases at J, leaving 2 bases unmatched. The length of the CDR3 is 14 residues. CDR3 sequence (DNA): TGTGCCATCAGTGTAACTAGCGGGAACAATGAGCAGTTCTTC. It is translated as CAISVTSGNNEQFF.

This clonotype was counted many times. The chain has TRBV29-1 and TRBJ2-3; 12 nucleotides align to TRBD2. Trimming took 4 bases from V and 4 from J; bases not matched to a gene: 9. Germline loops: CDR1 SQVTM, CDR2 ANQGSEA. This CDR3 is 16 amino acids long. The CDR3 DNA follows: TGCAGCGTTGGCCAATCTAGCGGGAGGGCCGCAGATACGCAGTATTTT. It is translated as CSVGQSSGRAADTQYF.

This clonotype was counted many times. The V and J genes are TRBV6-4 and TRBJ2-1; D remains ambiguous. Germline V gives CDR1 MRHNA, CDR2 SNTAGT. V lost 2 bases, J lost 0 bases, and 8 bases lay in between. The CDR3 runs 15 residues. CDR3 protein: CASSDGESSYNEQFF. CDR3 DNA sequence: TGTGCCAGCAGTGACGGTGAGAGCTCCTACAATGAGCAGTTCTTC.

This clonotype has ten or more counts. V usage is TRBV5-1 and J usage is TRBJ1-1; TRBD1 might be the D (5 bases). The CDR3 is 15 amino acids. Germline CDR1 reads SGHRS; CDR2 reads YFSETQ. The V end lost 0 bases, the J end lost 2 bases, and 11 bases lay between the germline ends. The CDR3 DNA is TGCGCCAGCAGCTTGGCAGGGCCGGGAAACACTGAAGCTTTCTTT. Translating it yields CASSLAGPGNTEAFF.

As concerns this clonotype: A much bigger clone sits one base away, suggesting this may be a read error. V is TRBV5-8 and J is TRBJ1-5, with TRBD1 matching over 7 bases. The CDR3 covers 14 residues. The germline V gene has CDR1 SGHTS and CDR2 YDEGEE. The J segment lost 3 bases and the V segment lost 4 bases, leaving 4 bases of the junction unmatched. CDR3 DNA sequence: TGTGCCAGCAGCCTGGGACAGCACAATCAGCCCCAGCATTTT. Amino acids: CASSLGQHNQPQHF. Drawing the rest from reference TRBV5-8 and TRBJ1-5, the complete variable domain is EAGVTQSPTHLIKTRGQQATLRCSPISGHTSVYWYQQALGLGLQFLLWYDEGEERNRGNFPPRFSGRQFPNYSSELNVNALELEDSALYLCASSLGQHNQPQHFGDGTRLSIL.

This clonotype was seen many times. The rearrangement links TRBV2 to TRBJ2-7; 13 nucleotides line up with TRBD2. J gave up 2 bases and V 9 bases, and 4 bases lay outside the gene matches. This CDR3 spans 14 amino acids. In germline, CDR1 is SNHLY, CDR2 FYNNEI. The CDR3 spells CASEGLAGTYEQYF. The CDR3 coding sequence is TGTGCCAGTGAGGGACTAGCGGGGACCTACGAGCAGTACTTC.

This clonotype was seen repeatedly, ten times or more. The V and J genes are TRBV20-1 and TRBJ2-7, with D perhaps assigned TRBD1 or TRBD2 (5 bases each). The length of the CDR3 is 14 residues. CDR1 is DFQATT, CDR2 SNEGSKA, per germline (reference sequence). V was clipped by 7 bases and J by 7 bases, with 23 bases between them. CDR3 nucleotide sequence: TGCAGTGTCCCCGGGACCCAAGCCAAGGGGGAGCAGTACTTC. Encoded protein: CSVPGTQAKGEQYF.

This clonotype was seen ten or more times. The chain links TRBV29-1 to TRBJ2-7; 12 nucleotides match TRBD2. V was pared by 7 bases and J by 6 bases, with 13 bases of the junction left unmatched. From germline, CDR1 is SQVTM and CDR2 ANQGSEA. The CDR3 runs to 15 residues. The CDR3 protein is CSAQRLAGGSLEQYF. As DNA, the CDR3 is TGCAGCGCCCAGCGGCTAGCGGGAGGGTCCCTCGAGCAGTACTTC.

V and J are TRBV6-2 or TRBV6-3 and TRBJ2-1, with D perhaps matching TRBD1 (5 bases). The CDR3 has 13 amino acids. The V end lost 0 bases, the J end lost 10 bases, and 10 bases lay between the germline ends. The germline V gene encodes CDR1 MNHEY and CDR2 SVGEGT. The CDR3 nucleotides read TGTGCCAGCAGTTACTCGTGGGGCAGCGAGCAGTTCTTC. This translates into CASSYSWGSEQFF.

This clonotype appeared a few times. This sequence joins TRBV18 and TRBJ2-2; D is uncertain. Per the germline V gene, CDR1 is KGHSH and CDR2 is LQKENI. Trimming took 6 bases from V and 8 from J, leaving 13 bases between them. The CDR3 consists of 13 residues. The CDR3: CASSPRSGGELFF. DNA for the CDR3: TGTGCCAGCTCGCCGCGGTCAGGAGGGGAGCTGTTTTTT.